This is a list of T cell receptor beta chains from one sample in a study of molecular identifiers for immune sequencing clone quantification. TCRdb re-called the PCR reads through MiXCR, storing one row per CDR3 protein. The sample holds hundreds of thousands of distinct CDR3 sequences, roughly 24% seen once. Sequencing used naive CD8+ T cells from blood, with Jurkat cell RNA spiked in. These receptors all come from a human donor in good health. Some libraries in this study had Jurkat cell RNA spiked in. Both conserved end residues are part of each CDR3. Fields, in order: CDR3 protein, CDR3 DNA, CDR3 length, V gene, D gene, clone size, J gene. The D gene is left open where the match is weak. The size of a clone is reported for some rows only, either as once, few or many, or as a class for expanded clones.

CDR3aa: CVSSLEQQETQYF
CDR3nt: TGTGTCAGCAGCCTCGAACAACAAGAGACCCAGTACTTC
len: 13
v_gene: TRBV5-6
d_gene: -
abundance: once
j_gene: TRBJ2-5

CDR3aa: CASAKTGLGEKLFF
CDR3nt: TGTGCCAGCGCTAAGACAGGGTTGGGTGAAAAACTGTTTTTT
len: 14
v_gene: TRBV7-9
d_gene: TRBD1
abundance: many
j_gene: TRBJ1-4

CDR3aa: CASSLVGSGEPTGELFF
CDR3nt: TGTGCCAGCAGCTTAGTGGGCAGCGGGGAACCCACCGGGGAGCTGTTTTTT
len: 17
v_gene: TRBV7-9
d_gene: TRBD2
abundance: -
j_gene: TRBJ2-2

CDR3aa: CASSHSGEETKYF
CDR3nt: TGCGCCAGCAGCCACTCGGGAGAAGAGACCAAGTACTTC
len: 13
v_gene: TRBV4-1
d_gene: -
abundance: -
j_gene: TRBJ2-5

CDR3aa: CAISEDPFAKNIQYF
CDR3nt: TGTGCCATCAGTGAGGATCCTTTTGCCAAAAACATTCAGTACTTT
len: 15
v_gene: TRBV10-3
d_gene: -
abundance: -
j_gene: TRBJ2-4

CDR3aa: CASSAGGAMYEQYF
CDR3nt: TGTGCCAGCAGTGCAGGGGGCGCGATGTACGAGCAGTACTTC
len: 14
v_gene: TRBV6-5
d_gene: TRBD1
abundance: many
j_gene: TRBJ2-7

CDR3aa: CASSSGTFLNYGYTF
CDR3nt: TGTGCCAGCAGTTCCGGGACGTTCCTTAACTATGGCTACACCTTC
len: 15
v_gene: TRBV2
d_gene: -
abundance: few
j_gene: TRBJ1-2

CDR3aa: CATAPEGAKNIQNF
CDR3nt: TGTGCCACAGCTCCCGAGGGGGCCAAAAACATTCAGAACTTC
len: 14
v_gene: TRBV10-3
d_gene: TRBD1
abundance: -
j_gene: TRBJ2-4

CDR3aa: CASSQGRGGSTEAFF
CDR3nt: TGTGCCAGCAGCCAAGGGCGGGGAGGAAGCACTGAAGCTTTCTTT
len: 15
v_gene: TRBV28
d_gene: -
abundance: many
j_gene: TRBJ1-1

CDR3aa: CASSPRGRAAGDTQYF
CDR3nt: TGTGCCAGCAGCCCTCGTGGGCGGGCGGCCGGAGATACGCAGTATTTT
len: 16
v_gene: TRBV2
d_gene: -
abundance: -
j_gene: TRBJ2-3

CDR3aa: CASSPVGDYEQYF
CDR3nt: TGTGCCAGCAGTCCGGTAGGGGACTACGAGCAGTACTTC
len: 13
v_gene: TRBV2
d_gene: -
abundance: many
j_gene: TRBJ2-7

CDR3aa: CASSEGQGVDEQYF
CDR3nt: TGTGCCAGTAGTGAAGGACAGGGGGTTGACGAGCAGTACTTC
len: 14
v_gene: TRBV19
d_gene: TRBD1
abundance: -
j_gene: TRBJ2-7

CDR3aa: CSVKEGAKYEQYF
CDR3nt: TGCAGCGTTAAAGAGGGGGCAAAGTACGAGCAGTACTTC
len: 13
v_gene: TRBV29-1
d_gene: TRBD1
abundance: many
j_gene: TRBJ2-7

CDR3aa: CASSQGEFRDYSSYEQYF
CDR3nt: TGTGCCAGCAGCCAAGGAGAGTTCCGGGACTACAGCTCCTACGAGCAGTACTTC
len: 18
v_gene: TRBV3-1
d_gene: TRBD2
abundance: -
j_gene: TRBJ2-7

CDR3aa: CASTLTQGGGYGYTF
CDR3nt: TGTGCCAGCACCCTCACTCAGGGGGGGGGCTATGGCTACACCTTC
len: 15
v_gene: TRBV7-9
d_gene: TRBD1
abundance: few
j_gene: TRBJ1-2

CDR3aa: CASSLTLDYGYTF
CDR3nt: TGTGCCAGCAGTTTAACACTTGATTATGGCTACACCTTC
len: 13
v_gene: TRBV28
d_gene: -
abundance: -
j_gene: TRBJ1-2

CDR3aa: CASSLGQGNTVAFF
CDR3nt: TGTGCCAGCAGTTTAGGACAGGGGAACACTGTAGCTTTCTTT
len: 14
v_gene: TRBV12-3/TRBV12-4
d_gene: TRBD1
abundance: -
j_gene: TRBJ1-1

CDR3aa: CSARDLYRGHSPRDNQPQHF
CDR3nt: TGCAGTGCTAGAGATCTGTATCGGGGGCACTCCCCTCGTGACAATCAGCCCCAGCATTTT
len: 20
v_gene: TRBV20-1
d_gene: -
abundance: many
j_gene: TRBJ1-5

CDR3aa: CAWTRDRGRAYGYTF
CDR3nt: TGTGCCTGGACCCGAGACAGGGGGCGCGCCTATGGCTACACCTTC
len: 15
v_gene: TRBV30
d_gene: TRBD1
abundance: -
j_gene: TRBJ1-2

CDR3aa: CASSYTTGGDEQFF
CDR3nt: TGTGCCAGCAGTTACACTACCGGGGGCGATGAGCAGTTCTTC
len: 14
v_gene: TRBV6-2/TRBV6-3
d_gene: -
abundance: many
j_gene: TRBJ2-1

CDR3aa: CASSFGTGSGKLFF
CDR3nt: TGTGCCAGCAGCTTCGGGACAGGGTCCGGAAAACTGTTTTTT
len: 14
v_gene: TRBV5-5
d_gene: TRBD1
abundance: many
j_gene: TRBJ1-4

CDR3aa: CASSEFRLAVDEQFF
CDR3nt: TGTGCCAGCAGTGAATTTCGACTAGCGGTCGATGAGCAGTTCTTC
len: 15
v_gene: TRBV25-1
d_gene: TRBD2
abundance: few
j_gene: TRBJ2-1

CDR3aa: CASSPRATGDNEQFF
CDR3nt: TGTGCCAGCAGCCCCCGCGCCACAGGGGACAATGAGCAGTTCTTC
len: 15
v_gene: TRBV3-1
d_gene: TRBD1
abundance: -
j_gene: TRBJ2-1

CDR3aa: CASSVPRDRGWQPQHF
CDR3nt: TGTGCCAGCAGTGTCCCCCGGGACAGGGGTTGGCAGCCCCAGCATTTT
len: 16
v_gene: TRBV2
d_gene: TRBD1
abundance: -
j_gene: TRBJ1-5

CDR3aa: CASRQVVYSGNTIYF
CDR3nt: TGTGCTAGTAGACAGGTCGTATACTCTGGAAACACCATATATTTT
len: 15
v_gene: TRBV12-5
d_gene: -
abundance: many
j_gene: TRBJ1-3

CDR3aa: CASSVRQGTVWMNTEAFF
CDR3nt: TGTGCCAGCAGTGTTAGGCAGGGAACTGTTTGGATGAACACTGAAGCTTTCTTT
len: 18
v_gene: TRBV2
d_gene: -
abundance: few
j_gene: TRBJ1-1

CDR3aa: CASSQETGPYEQYF
CDR3nt: TGCGCCAGCAGCCAAGAGACAGGACCCTACGAGCAGTACTTC
len: 14
v_gene: TRBV4-3
d_gene: -
abundance: -
j_gene: TRBJ2-7

CDR3aa: CASSPFGVGVQTGANVLTF
CDR3nt: TGTGCCAGCAGTCCCTTCGGGGTGGGGGTGCAGACTGGGGCCAACGTCCTGACTTTC
len: 19
v_gene: TRBV12-3/TRBV12-4
d_gene: -
abundance: -
j_gene: TRBJ2-6

CDR3aa: CASSLPFEGHNTGELFF
CDR3nt: TGTGCCAGCAGCTTACCCTTCGAGGGACACAACACCGGGGAGCTGTTTTTT
len: 17
v_gene: TRBV7-9
d_gene: -
abundance: many
j_gene: TRBJ2-2

CDR3aa: CASSYSDNQPQHF
CDR3nt: TGTGCCAGCAGTTACTCGGACAATCAGCCCCAGCATTTT
len: 13
v_gene: TRBV6-2/TRBV6-3
d_gene: -
abundance: -
j_gene: TRBJ1-5

CDR3aa: CASSGTGSYGETQYF
CDR3nt: TGTGCCAGCAGCGGGACAGGGAGTTATGGTGAGACCCAGTACTTC
len: 15
v_gene: TRBV7-9
d_gene: TRBD1
abundance: few
j_gene: TRBJ2-5

CDR3aa: CAWSRTAPDYTF
CDR3nt: TGTGCCTGGAGTCGGACGGCACCAGACTACACCTTC
len: 12
v_gene: TRBV30
d_gene: -
abundance: -
j_gene: TRBJ1-2

CDR3aa: CASTGGAHTEAFF
CDR3nt: TGTGCCAGCACTGGGGGGGCCCACACTGAAGCTTTCTTT
len: 13
v_gene: TRBV7-9
d_gene: -
abundance: -
j_gene: TRBJ1-1

CDR3aa: CASSYIQGWAFF
CDR3nt: TGTGCCAGCAGTTATATACAGGGGTGGGCTTTCTTT
len: 12
v_gene: TRBV11-2
d_gene: TRBD1
abundance: -
j_gene: TRBJ1-1

CDR3aa: CASGSGSSYEQYF
CDR3nt: TGTGCCAGTGGGTCAGGGAGCTCCTACGAGCAGTACTTC
len: 13
v_gene: TRBV27
d_gene: -
abundance: few
j_gene: TRBJ2-7

CDR3aa: CASSSGEDSEGQPQHF
CDR3nt: TGTGCCAGCAGCTCCGGGGAGGACTCTGAGGGGCAGCCCCAGCATTTT
len: 16
v_gene: TRBV7-9
d_gene: -
abundance: few
j_gene: TRBJ1-5

CDR3aa: CATALEGGSADTQYF
CDR3nt: TGTGCCACAGCCCTGGAGGGGGGCAGCGCAGATACGCAGTATTTT
len: 15
v_gene: TRBV15
d_gene: -
abundance: many
j_gene: TRBJ2-3

CDR3aa: CASSLDNEQFF
CDR3nt: TGTGCCAGCAGTCTTGACAATGAGCAGTTCTTC
len: 11
v_gene: TRBV12-3/TRBV12-4
d_gene: -
abundance: -
j_gene: TRBJ2-1

CDR3aa: CASSWGRDTQYF
CDR3nt: TGTGCCAGCAGCTGGGGCCGAGATACGCAGTATTTT
len: 12
v_gene: TRBV6-5
d_gene: -
abundance: many
j_gene: TRBJ2-3

CDR3aa: CASSIGREAFF
CDR3nt: TGTGCCAGCAGCATCGGAAGGGAAGCTTTCTTT
len: 11
v_gene: TRBV7-9
d_gene: -
abundance: few
j_gene: TRBJ1-1

CDR3aa: CASSDGTGHTEAFF
CDR3nt: TGTGCCAGCAGTGATGGGACAGGGCACACTGAAGCTTTCTTT
len: 14
v_gene: TRBV25-1
d_gene: TRBD1
abundance: many
j_gene: TRBJ1-1

CDR3aa: CASSLETVTDTQYF
CDR3nt: TGTGCCAGCAGCTTAGAAACGGTTACAGATACGCAGTATTTT
len: 14
v_gene: TRBV7-2
d_gene: -
abundance: many
j_gene: TRBJ2-3

CDR3aa: CASSDLRGLEDTQYF
CDR3nt: TGTGCCAGCAGTGATTTGCGGGGGCTTGAAGATACGCAGTATTTT
len: 15
v_gene: TRBV2
d_gene: -
abundance: -
j_gene: TRBJ2-3

CDR3aa: CASSSRRGQAKETQYF
CDR3nt: TGTGCCAGCAGCTCCCGGCGTGGACAGGCCAAAGAGACCCAGTACTTC
len: 16
v_gene: TRBV7-6
d_gene: TRBD1
abundance: many
j_gene: TRBJ2-5

CDR3aa: CASSYSEEAFF
CDR3nt: TGTGCCAGCAGCTATTCAGAGGAAGCTTTCTTT
len: 11
v_gene: TRBV11-2
d_gene: -
abundance: -
j_gene: TRBJ1-1

CDR3aa: CAGSAPRKSEQFF
CDR3nt: TGTGCCGGCAGCGCCCCAAGAAAGTCTGAGCAGTTCTTC
len: 13
v_gene: TRBV9
d_gene: -
abundance: -
j_gene: TRBJ2-1